These 21 T cell receptor beta chains share one sample of origin, sequenced in a study of T cells after posttransplantation cyclophosphamide (dated by TCRdb to about 2016). A control cohort of some ten patients who had been given myeloablative marrow transplants with methotrexate plus a calcineurin inhibitor was sampled 1 year after transplant. The protocol used for the library was the immunoSEQ multiplex PCR assay. TCRdb stores this immuneACCESS table with in-frame sequences only. Part of the clones is absent; in the studies checked, under half of the shortfall reflects unresolved V genes, and no reason is known for the rest. For this sample there are approximately 19,000 clones; over 75% appear just once. The ten largest clones take up about 1.8% of the sample. Sequencing used PBMCs, obtained approximately 370 days after allogeneic stem cell transplant with calcineurin inhibitor and methotrexate. These receptor sequences come from a female patient in her 30s who received an allogeneic stem cell transplant from an unrelated donor, was CMV-positive, and had acute and chronic GVHD. After a transplant, some T cells may be the graft donor's own cells.

The chain joins TRBV30 to TRBJ2-7; 11 positions match TRBD2. This CDR3 is built from 14 residues. Germline V CDR1 and CDR2: GTSNPN, SVGIG (reference sequence). V dropped 6 bases and J dropped 3; count of bases not matched to a gene: 7. The chain's CDR3 is CACTGTSGFYEQYV. DNA of the CDR3: TGTGCCTGTACCGGGACTAGCGGATTCTACGAGCAGTACGTC.

The rearrangement joins TRBV10-1 to TRBJ2-7; D is perhaps TRBD1 (6 bases). Germline values: CDR1 WNHNN, CDR2 SYGVQD (reference sequence). Trimming cost V 4 bases and J 0 bases, with 13 bases left between them. The CDR3 contains 15 residues. CDR3 in amino acids: CASSVRRQVSYEQYV. The CDR3 DNA follows: TGCGCCAGCAGTGTAAGGAGACAGGTCTCCTACGAGCAGTACGTC.

This clone has more than one count but fewer than ten. The V gene is TRBV7-9, the J gene TRBJ1-3; D not resolved. The germline V gene encodes CDR1 SEHNR and CDR2 FQNEAQ (reference sequence). V was shortened by 4 bases and J by 0 bases, with 10 bases between the two germline ends. The CDR3 covers 15 residues. CDR3 region: CASSSPRDSGNTIYF. The DNA of the CDR3 is TGTGCCAGCAGCTCACCCCGAGACTCTGGAAACACCATATATTTT. The variable domain in full, with the rest retrieved from reference TRBV7-9 and TRBJ1-3, is DTGVSQNPRHKITKRGQNVTFRCDPISEHNRLYWYRQTLGQGPEFLTYFQNEAQLEKSRLLSDRFSAERPKGSFSTLEIQRTEQGDSAMYLCASSSPRDSGNTIYFGEGSWLTVV.

The chain has TRBV4-3 and TRBJ2-1; TRBD2 matches 12 bases. V lost 0 bases and J lost 8; bases outside the gene matches: 8. This CDR3 contains 17 residues. CDR1 LGHNA and CDR2 YSLEER come from the germline V gene. This chain's CDR3 is CASSQDSLAGGPHEQFF. DNA for the CDR3: TGCGCCAGCAGCCAAGATTCCCTAGCGGGAGGGCCGCATGAGCAGTTCTTC.

The chain has TRBV19 and TRBJ1-5; TRBD1 is a possible D gene (6 bases). The germline V gene has CDR1 LNHDA and CDR2 SQIVND (reference sequence). V gave up 7 bases and J gave up 11 bases, with 21 bases separating them. CDR3 length: 14 residues. The CDR3 DNA reads as TGTGCCAGTAAAACTACAGGGTGGGAATGGACCCAGCATTTT. Encoded protein: CASKTTGWEWTQHF.

The rearrangement joins TRBV5-3 to TRBJ2-2, with 13 bases lining up with TRBD2. TRBV5-3 is placed among ORFs of uncertain function. The V segment lost 4 bases and the J segment 4 bases; nucleotides outside the gene matches: 7. CDR3 length: 17 amino acids. The CDR3 sequence is CARSTGLAGVVTGELFF. The DNA of the CDR3 is TGTGCCAGAAGCACCGGACTAGCGGGAGTGGTCACCGGGGAGCTGTTTTTT.

The gene calls are TRBV4-2 and TRBJ2-1, with 7 bases matching TRBD2. The CDR3 is 15 residues long. Trimming cost V 4 bases and J 4 bases; bases outside gene matches: 7. CDR1 LGHNA and CDR2 YNFKEQ come from the germline V gene. The CDR3 DNA reads TGTGCCAGCAGCCCGCGGGAGTCGGAATACAATGAGCAGTTCTTC. Residues: CASSPRESEYNEQFF.

This clone was picked up one time. The chain combines TRBV5-6 with TRBJ2-7; D is undetermined. The CDR3 covers 16 residues. CDR1 is SGHDT, CDR2 YYEEEE, per germline. Trimming took off 1 base at V and 3 bases at J, with 17 bases between the two ends. CDR3 in amino acids: CASSLRWARRVYEQYV. The CDR3 nucleotides are TGTGCCAGCAGCTTGAGGTGGGCCAGAAGAGTCTACGAGCAGTACGTC.

The genes are TRBV5-1 and TRBJ2-5; 9 bases agree with TRBD2. V shed 0 bases, J shed 1 base, and the junction held 4 bases outside the gene matches. Per the germline V gene, CDR1 is SGHRS and CDR2 is YFSETQ. The CDR3 extends over 16 amino acids. The CDR3 DNA follows: TGCGCCAGCAGCTTGGGGGCTAGCGGGGTCCAAGAGACCCAGTACTTC. This translates into CASSLGASGVQETQYF.

This chain connects TRBV27 to TRBJ2-5, with 9 bases that match TRBD1. Germline V gives CDR1 MNHEY, CDR2 SMNVEV (reference sequence). This CDR3 region has 16 residues. V dropped 4 bases and J dropped 6; count of bases not matched to a gene: 12. The CDR3 DNA is TGTGCCAGCAGTTCCGATACGGGACAGGGCCTGAAGACCCAGTACTTC. This encodes CASSSDTGQGLKTQYF.

V is TRBV29-1 and J is TRBJ2-1; the match to TRBD1 covers 9 bases. The CDR3 covers 16 residues. J was trimmed by 0 bases and V by 7 bases; bases with no gene match: 10. Germline V CDR1 and CDR2: SQVTM, ANQGSEA. Here the CDR3 reads CSGKTGGRSSYNEQFF. The CDR3 DNA reads TGCAGCGGGAAAACAGGGGGCCGCAGCTCCTACAATGAGCAGTTCTTC.

The chain couples TRBV6-5 to TRBJ2-1; 15 positions agree with TRBD2. V lost 4 bases, J lost 8 bases, and 3 bases stayed unmatched. The CDR3 runs 15 residues. Looked up from germline, CDR1 is MNHEY and CDR2 is SVGAGI. The CDR3 DNA follows: TGTGCCAGCAGTTTCGGACTAGCGGGAGGGTATGAGCAGTTCTTC. This sequence encodes CASSFGLAGGYEQFF.

The chain uses TRBV30 and TRBJ2-2; TRBD2 matches 10 bases. The V gene's germline CDR1 is GTSNPN and CDR2 SVGIG (reference sequence). The CDR3 has 14 amino acids. After removal of 3 bases from V and 5 bases from J, the junction contained 3 bases not matched to a gene. The CDR3 region has the DNA TGTGCCTGGAGCACGGGACTAGCGACCGGGGAGCTGTTTTTT. It codes for CAWSTGLATGELFF.

The V call is TRBV30, the J call TRBJ1-2; D not certain. Germline V gene lookup returns CDR1 GTSNPN and CDR2 SVGIG (reference sequence). V was cut by 0 bases and J by 6 bases, with 8 bases left in between. The CDR3 length is 12 residues. The DNA for the CDR3 is TGTGCCTGGAGTGTACCGGGGAATGGCTACACCTTC. This encodes CAWSVPGNGYTF.

Comment on this clone: The CDR3 does not end in the conserved phenylalanine or tryptophan, so this is likely a read error. The chain has TRBV11-3 and TRBJ1-1; no firm D call. This CDR3 is 13 amino acids long. Germline V gives CDR1 SGHNT, CDR2 YENEEA. CDR3 residues: CASSLVALAEAFY. In nucleotides, the CDR3 is TGTGCCAGCAGCTTGGTAGCGTTGGCTGAGGCTTTCTAT.

V gene TRBV29-1 combines with J gene TRBJ1-2, with 7 bases identical to TRBD1. Germline V gene lookup returns CDR1 SQVTM and CDR2 ANQGSEA. V lost 7 bases and J lost 4; bases outside the gene matches: 9. CDR3 size: 13 residues. CDR3 loop: CSASLGQSYGYTF. The CDR3, as DNA: TGCAGCGCTTCCCTGGGACAGAGCTATGGCTACACCTTC.

This clone was detected once. The CDR3 DNA reads TGTGCCAGCAGTTCCCTCGAGGCAGGGCGCACAGATACGCAGTATTTT. Translated, it gives CASSSLEAGRTDTQYF. The V and J genes are TRBV27 and TRBJ2-3; weak D call: TRBD1 (5 bases). V lost 4 bases, J lost 1 base, and 15 bases lay in between. The CDR3 runs to 16 residues. From germline, CDR1 is MNHEY and CDR2 SMNVEV (reference sequence).

The genes are TRBV4-3 and TRBJ2-1; TRBD1 matches at 7 bases. Trimming took 0 bases from V and 10 from J; bases not matched to a gene: 9. The V gene's germline CDR1 is LGHNA and CDR2 YSLEER. This CDR3 contains 15 residues. The CDR3 spells CASSQDTQTGDEQFF. As DNA, the CDR3 is TGCGCCAGCAGCCAAGATACCCAAACAGGGGACGAGCAGTTCTTC.

CDR3 sequence reads: CASSLEAPSGRTDTQYF. In nucleotides, the CDR3 is TGTGCCAGCAGCTTAGAAGCTCCTAGCGGGAGAACAGATACGCAGTATTTT. V and J are TRBV7-6 and TRBJ2-3; 10 nucleotides line up with TRBD2. CDR3 length: 17 residues. In germline, CDR1 is SGHVS, CDR2 FNYEAQ. V shed 1 base and J 3 bases; nucleotides not matched to a gene: 7.

The genes are TRBV9 and TRBJ1-1; D remains ambiguous. V gave up 4 bases and J gave up 1 base, with 11 bases separating them. Germline assignment: CDR1 SGDLS and CDR2 YYNGEE. This CDR3 is built from 14 residues. DNA for the CDR3: TGTGCCAGCAGCCGTCAGGCCCCGAACACTGAAGCTTTCTTT. This gives the protein CASSRQAPNTEAFF.

The chain is built from TRBV6-1 and TRBJ1-5, with 7 bases that match TRBD1. V shed 6 bases and J 0 bases; nucleotides not matched to a gene: 5. Germline CDR1 is MNHNS and CDR2 is SASEGT. CDR3 length: 15 amino acids. CDR3 DNA: TGTGCCAGCAGACCGACAGGGTTTAGCAATCAGCCCCAGCATTTT. Residues: CASRPTGFSNQPQHF.